This TCR beta chain was found in a study of cytomegalovirus exposure and HLA in healthy donors. Regarding the study as a whole: The study designated around 150 TCR beta chains cytomegalovirus-associated. Later analysis reportedly placed an Asian-associated ancestry cluster below the approximately 650-donor mean in N-insertions.

On this clone: Its antigen is not identified.

With 60 Vbeta and 13 Jbeta primers, the PCR was carried out. TCRdb's copy holds only in-frame clones and misses some; the assay was immunoSEQ multiplex PCR. The sample contains about 100,000 clones, more than 65% of which appear only once. Trimming stripped 7 bases from V and 1 base from J, with 16 bases between. The germline gives CDR1 MNHEY, CDR2 SVGAGI. The CDR3 sequence is 15 residues long. Sample: PBMCs. V gene TRBV6-5 combines with J gene TRBJ2-5; D might be TRBD2 (6 bases). The clonotype originates from a woman aged 18-35 years in good health and CMV-seropositive. DNA for the CDR3: TGTGCCAGCACCAGTCAAGGAGGGTCCCAAGAGACCCAGTACTTC. Its protein product is CASTSQGGSQETQYF.